The 23 T cell receptor beta chains presented below share a single source sample, sequenced in a study of T cells in Graves' hyperthyroidism and ophthalmopathy. Amplified TCR beta CDR3 regions came from RNA transcripts. RT-PCR in the first round (using the HTBI primer set) targeted the TCR CDR3. TCRdb reanalysed the multiplex PCR reads using MiXCR and keeps one entry per CDR3 protein. The sample lists a few hundred thousand distinct CDR3 sequences, 46% occurring once. Sequenced: peripheral blood or thyroid tissue (not recorded which). The receptors shown here come from an adult woman with Graves' disease, either hyperthyroidism or ophthalmopathy (not recorded which).

The count of this clonotype is one. The chain couples TRBV12-3 or TRBV12-4 to TRBJ2-2; D might be TRBD1 or TRBD2, each matching 5 bases. V was clipped by 7 bases and J by 1 base, with 13 bases between them. The CDR3 runs to 15 residues. For the CDR3, the DNA is TGTGCCAGCACTAGGGACGGGCAGAACACCGGGGAGCTGTTTTTT. Translating gives CASTRDGQNTGELFF.

This clonotype showed up many times. The rearrangement uses TRBV20-1 and TRBJ2-5, with D hard to call. V was pared by 0 bases and J by 2 bases, with 10 bases between. Per germline, CDR1 DFQATT and CDR2 SNEGSKA (reference sequence). The CDR3 is 14 amino acids. CDR3 sequence reads: CSARDSRLQETQYF. CDR3 sequence (DNA): TGCAGTGCTAGAGATAGCCGGCTGCAAGAGACCCAGTACTTC.

This clonotype was seen once. V and J are TRBV19 and TRBJ1-6; the match to TRBD1 covers 9 bases. The CDR3 is made up of 16 amino acids. Germline V CDR1 and CDR2: LNHDA, SQIVND (reference sequence). The V segment lost 4 bases and the J segment 5 bases; nucleotides outside the gene matches: 6. In DNA, the CDR3 is TGTGCCAGTAGTACAATAGGACAGGGGAATAATTCACCCCTCCACTTT. Protein product: CASSTIGQGNNSPLHF.

Remarks on this clonotype: A single base separates this from a much larger clone, so it may be a read error. V gene TRBV19 combines with J gene TRBJ1-3; D is unresolved. Deletions cut 7 bases from V and 9 bases from J, with 16 bases between. Looked up from germline, CDR1 is LNHDA and CDR2 is SQIVND (reference sequence). The CDR3 contains 13 residues. The CDR3 is CASNQATEGTIYF. The CDR3 bases are TGTGCCAGTAACCAGGCTACGGAGGGCACCATATATTTT.

This chain links TRBV20-1 with TRBJ2-3; D gene unclear. Germline V lookup: CDR1 DFQATT, CDR2 SNEGSKA (reference sequence). V was pared by 3 bases and J by 6 bases, with 7 bases between. This CDR3 region has 11 residues. This CDR3 is CSASWADTQYF. As DNA, the CDR3 is TGCAGTGCTAGTTGGGCCGATACGCAGTATTTT.

This clonotype was seen only once. A read error may explain this, as a much larger clone is one base away. This chain joins TRBV12-3 or TRBV12-4 and TRBJ2-7, with TRBD1 as a possible D gene (6 bases). V dropped 5 bases and J dropped 5 bases, with 13 bases sitting between them. The CDR3 contains 13 residues. The CDR3 sequence: CASSTGSLDEQYF. CDR3 sequence (DNA): TGTGCCAGCAGTACAGGGAGCTTAGACGAGCAGTACTTC.

To note about this clonotype: A much larger clone lies one base from this, so it may be a read error. The V and J genes are TRBV7-9 and TRBJ2-7, with D perhaps matching TRBD1 or TRBD2 (5 bases each). Germline lookup yields CDR1 SEHNR and CDR2 FQNEAQ (reference sequence). V lost 8 bases and J 2 bases, leaving 13 bases between the germline ends. This CDR3 has 13 amino acids. CDR3 region: CASDGAGPYEQYF. The CDR3 DNA follows: TGTGCCAGCGACGGGGCAGGGCCCTACGAGCAGTACTTC.

V gene TRBV2 combines with J gene TRBJ1-4; D is unclear. Deletions cut 6 bases from V and 6 bases from J, with 14 bases between. This CDR3 has 14 amino acids. Per germline, CDR1 SNHLY and CDR2 FYNNEI. CDR3 loop: CASRSDTGHEKLFF. CDR3 nucleotides: TGTGCCAGCAGATCTGACACGGGCCATGAAAAACTGTTTTTT.

The genes are TRBV19 and TRBJ1-5; D uncertain. V was pared by 5 bases and J by 9 bases, with 11 bases between. Germline values: CDR1 LNHDA, CDR2 SQIVND (reference sequence). The CDR3 runs to 12 residues. The DNA for the CDR3 is TGTGCCAGTAGTCGGGTCCCTCCGCCCCAGCATTTT. It codes for CASSRVPPPQHF.

This clonotype was seen many times. The rearrangement joins TRBV2 to TRBJ2-7, with D perhaps assigned TRBD1 or TRBD2 (5 bases each). The germline V gene has CDR1 SNHLY and CDR2 FYNNEI. Trimming removed 4 bases at V and 1 base at J, with 14 bases between. CDR3 length: 15 residues. The CDR3 bases are TGTGCCAGCAGTGGGGGCAGGTCGGGGTCCTACGAGCAGTACTTC. The encoded protein is CASSGGRSGSYEQYF. Using reference TRBV2 and TRBJ2-7 for the parts outside the CDR3, the full variable domain is EPEVTQTPSHQVTQMGQEVILRCVPISNHLYFYWYRQILGQKVEFLVSFYNNEISEKSEIFDDQFSVERPDGSNFTLKIRSTKLEDSAMYFCASSGGRSGSYEQYFGPGTRLTVT.

This clonotype showed up just a few times. V usage is TRBV10-3 and J usage is TRBJ1-4; the D gene is possibly TRBD1 (6 bases). This CDR3 contains 14 residues. Trimming shortened V by 10 bases and J by 0 bases, and 12 bases separated the two germline ends. Per germline, CDR1 ENHRY and CDR2 SYGVKD. CDR3 nucleotides: TGTGCCACCCGGACAGATCCAACTAATGAAAAACTGTTTTTT. Protein product: CATRTDPTNEKLFF.

The V gene is TRBV7-9, the J gene TRBJ1-5, with 7 nucleotides matching TRBD1. The V and J ends lost 5 bases and 9 bases, in that order; junction bases with no gene match: 7. The CDR3 is made up of 13 amino acids. Germline V gives CDR1 SEHNR, CDR2 FQNEAQ (reference sequence). CDR3 sequence (DNA): TGTGCCAGCAGCCCCCGGACAGGTACGCCCCAGCATTTT. This sequence encodes CASSPRTGTPQHF. The whole variable domain, filled in from reference TRBV7-9 and TRBJ1-5, reads DTGVSQNPRHKITKRGQNVTFRCDPISEHNRLYWYRQTLGQGPEFLTYFQNEAQLEKSRLLSDRFSAERPKGSFSTLEIQRTEQGDSAMYLCASSPRTGTPQHFGDGTRLSIL.

There are a few counts of this clonotype. The chain uses TRBV6-5 and TRBJ2-6, with no clear D. The CDR3 has 15 amino acids. Trimming cost V 6 bases and J 2 bases, with 11 bases left between them. Germline V CDR1 and CDR2: MNHEY, SVGAGI. The CDR3 is CASSSYEAGANVLTF. The CDR3 coding sequence is TGTGCCAGCAGCTCCTACGAGGCTGGGGCCAACGTCCTGACTTTC.

The rearrangement links TRBV7-9 to TRBJ2-7; D ambiguous. From germline, CDR1 is SEHNR and CDR2 FQNEAQ (reference sequence). This CDR3 is 12 amino acids long. V lost 10 bases and J lost 2, with 12 bases in between. The CDR3 loop reads CATQLGPYEQYF. CDR3 nucleotides: TGTGCCACCCAGCTAGGGCCCTACGAGCAGTACTTC. The full variable domain, with the rest looked up from reference TRBV7-9 and TRBJ2-7, is DTGVSQNPRHKITKRGQNVTFRCDPISEHNRLYWYRQTLGQGPEFLTYFQNEAQLEKSRLLSDRFSAERPKGSFSTLEIQRTEQGDSAMYLCATQLGPYEQYFGPGTRLTVT.

At least ten counts were recorded for this clonotype. J is TRBJ2-5 and V is TRBV12-3 or TRBV12-4; 7 nucleotides match TRBD2. Unmatched junction bases numbered 3, after V lost 9 bases and J lost 5 bases. The CDR3 has 11 residues. In DNA form, the CDR3 reads TGTGCCAGGGGAGGGCAGGAGACCCAGTACTTC. The encoded protein is CARGGQETQYF.

This chain connects TRBV20-1 to TRBJ1-5; D is uncertain. The CDR3 spans 13 residues. Germline V gives CDR1 DFQATT, CDR2 SNEGSKA (reference sequence). Trimming took off 7 bases at V and 1 base at J, with 11 bases between the two ends. The CDR3 DNA is TGCAGTGAAGAAACGGCCAGCAATCAGCCCCAGCATTTT. This encodes CSEETASNQPQHF.

This clonotype has just a few counts. The gene calls are TRBV2 and TRBJ1-2; 9 positions agree with TRBD1. Germline CDR1 is SNHLY and CDR2 is FYNNEI. CDR3 size: 15 residues. V was clipped by 4 bases and J by 6 bases; unmatched bases: 9. The CDR3 DNA is TGTGCCAGCAGTGCCGGGACAGGGCCCCGTAATGGCTACACCTTC. It codes for CASSAGTGPRNGYTF.

This clonotype has ten or more counts. The V gene is TRBV5-1, the J gene TRBJ2-2; D unclear. In germline, CDR1 is SGHRS, CDR2 YFSETQ. The CDR3 spans 12 residues. V lost 0 bases and J 3 bases, leaving 0 bases between the germline ends. The CDR3, as DNA: TGCGCCAGCAGCTTGGACACCGGGGAGCTGTTTTTT. Translated, it gives CASSLDTGELFF.

This clonotype showed up many times. V and J are TRBV13 and TRBJ2-7; a weak D match, TRBD2 (5 bases). The germline V and J ends were trimmed by 5 bases and 0 bases, with 14 bases remaining between them. The germline gives CDR1 PRHDT, CDR2 FYEKMQ (reference sequence). The CDR3 totals 15 residues. Written as DNA, the CDR3 is TGTGCCAGCAGCCCCTCCCGAGGGCACTCCTACGAGCAGTACTTC. Protein: CASSPSRGHSYEQYF. Filled out from reference TRBV13 and TRBJ2-7, the complete variable domain reads AAGVIQSPRHLIKEKRETATLKCYPIPRHDTVYWYQQGPGQDPQFLISFYEKMQSDKGSIPDRFSAQQFSDYHSELNMSSLELGDSALYFCASSPSRGHSYEQYFGPGTRLTVT.

V usage is TRBV5-1 and J usage is TRBJ1-2; D gene ambiguous. From germline, CDR1 is SGHRS and CDR2 YFSETQ. The CDR3 is 12 residues long. Deletions cut 0 bases from V and 8 bases from J, with 8 bases between. The DNA for the CDR3 is TGCGCCAGCAGCTTGGAGAGGGAAGGCTACACCTTC. Residues: CASSLEREGYTF.

The chain links TRBV9 to TRBJ1-5, with a weak D call TRBD1 (6 bases). V was trimmed by 1 base and J by 3 bases, leaving 14 bases between them. The V gene's germline CDR1 is SGDLS and CDR2 YYNGEE. The CDR3 length is 16 residues. CDR3 DNA sequence: TGTGCCAGCAGCGTAAAGGCAGGGGCGCTCAATCAGCCCCAGCATTTT. Protein: CASSVKAGALNQPQHF.

This clonotype appeared a single time. Relative to the germline gene, one junction end is altered; a read error may explain this. This sequence joins TRBV7-8 and TRBJ2-2; 8 bases are a match to TRBD2. Germline CDR1 SGHVS, CDR2 FQNEAQ. The CDR3 is made up of 16 amino acids. CDR3 DNA: TGTGCCAGCACTCCGAATAGCGGGACGAACACCGGGGAGCTGTCTTGG. Translated, it gives CASTPNSGTNTGELSW.

Of note for this clonotype: The junction and the germline gene differ at one end; a read error may be behind it. The chain recombines TRBV28 with TRBJ1-2, with D possibly matching TRBD1 (6 bases). The length of the CDR3 is 13 residues. From germline, CDR1 is MDHEN and CDR2 SYDVKM. Here the CDR3 reads CASSDRSNYSYTF. The CDR3 nucleotides are TGTGCCAGCAGTGACAGGTCTAACTATAGCTACACCTTC.